This T cell receptor beta chain was documented in a study of PD-1 blockade in classical Hodgkin lymphoma. Across the study: Patients in the cohort were put on intravenous nivolumab, 3 mg/kg every 2 weeks.

The patients all showed relapse after autologous stem cell transplantation, while their brentuximab vedotin exposure varied. The germline V and J ends were trimmed by 0 bases and 8 bases, with 15 bases remaining between them. This CDR3 comprises 15 residues. Germline V gives CDR1 LNHNV, CDR2 YYDKDF (reference sequence). Assay: immunoSEQ multiplex PCR; the TCRdb copy retains only in-frame clones and omits some. The table includes about 36,000 clones, approximately 69% detected once. This clonotype was sampled from a human donor with classical Hodgkin lymphoma. The rearrangement links TRBV15 to TRBJ2-3; D is undetermined. The sample here was peripheral blood mononuclear cells (PBMCs), taken before the second cycle of nivolumab. CDR3 protein: CATSRDLGQYGTQYF. The CDR3 DNA follows: TGTGCCACCAGCAGAGATCTAGGCCAGTACGGTACGCAGTATTTT. Supplemented by reference TRBV15 and TRBJ2-3, the full variable domain reads DAMVIQNPRYQVTQFGKPVTLSCSQTLNHNVMYWYQQKSSQAPKLLFHYYDKDFNNEADTPDNFQSRRPNTSFCFLDIRSPGLGDTAMYLCATSRDLGQYGTQYFGPGTRLTVL.